These 26 T cell receptor beta chains were sequenced from one sample in a study of blood T cell repertoires in COVID-19. TCRdb keeps only in-frame clones here, not all; method: immunoSEQ multiplex PCR. The sample lists fewer than 200,000 clones, about four fifths occurring once. Sample: PBMCs or T cells enriched from blood (not recorded which). These TCRs come from a woman under 40 who had been exposed to COVID-19.

V gene TRBV11-1 combines with J gene TRBJ1-4; D uncertain. V lost 3 bases and J 2 bases, leaving 10 bases between the germline ends. The CDR3 runs to 15 residues. Germline V gives CDR1 SGHAT, CDR2 FQDESV (reference sequence). CDR3 sequence reads: CASSFGEKTNEKLFF. The CDR3 nucleotides are TGTGCCAGCAGCTTCGGGGAGAAGACTAATGAAAAACTGTTTTTT.

The chain uses TRBV19 and TRBJ1-2; 8 nucleotides align to TRBD1. J was trimmed by 6 bases and V by 3 bases; bases with no gene match: 12. Germline CDR1 reads LNHDA; CDR2 reads SQIVND (reference sequence). The CDR3 is 16 residues long. The CDR3 is CASSIEGDRPDNGYTF. The DNA for the CDR3 is TGTGCCAGTAGTATTGAGGGGGACAGGCCCGACAATGGCTACACCTTC.

The V gene is TRBV30, the J gene TRBJ1-1; D might be TRBD1 (5 bases). Germline CDR1 reads GTSNPN; CDR2 reads SVGIG (reference sequence). Trimming removed 4 bases at V and 5 bases at J, with 11 bases between. The CDR3 runs to 12 residues. In DNA, the CDR3 is TGTGCCTGGATAAGGGGATTAACTGAAGCTTTCTTT. This sequence encodes CAWIRGLTEAFF.

The chain carries TRBV7-2 and TRBJ2-7; TRBD2 matches at 9 bases. The germline gives CDR1 SGHTA, CDR2 FQGNSA. The V gene end was trimmed by 3 bases and the J gene end by 4 bases; junction bases not matched to a gene: 1. This CDR3 comprises 13 residues. The CDR3 region is CASSFLAGYEQYF. The CDR3 DNA is TGTGCCAGCAGCTTTCTAGCGGGATACGAGCAGTACTTC.

The rearrangement links TRBV2 to TRBJ1-1; 7 bases map to TRBD1. The germline CDR1 and CDR2 sequences are SNHLY and FYNNEI. With 6 bases clipped from V and 6 bases from J, the junction kept 4 bases outside the gene matches. This CDR3 is 12 amino acids long. CDR3 amino acids: CASRRQGPEAFF. CDR3 sequence (DNA): TGTGCCAGCAGGCGACAGGGTCCTGAAGCTTTCTTT.

The table lists this clone with a count of one. V usage is TRBV27 and J usage is TRBJ2-4; TRBD2 aligns across 7 bases. V lost 6 bases and J lost 6; bases outside the gene matches: 11. The CDR3 sequence is 15 residues long. The germline gives CDR1 MNHEY, CDR2 SMNVEV (reference sequence). The CDR3 region is CASSLNGDYSNIQYF. CDR3 nucleotides: TGTGCCAGCAGCTTAAACGGGGACTACTCAAACATTCAGTACTTC.

The V and J genes are TRBV13 and TRBJ2-7, with D maybe TRBD2 (5 bases). CDR1 is PRHDT, CDR2 FYEKMQ, per germline (reference sequence). Trimming left V 5 bases short and J 6 bases short, with 17 bases between. The CDR3 covers 14 residues. Written as DNA, the CDR3 is TGTGCCAGCAGCCTTGGACGGCCCGGAGGCGAGCAGTACTTC. Translated: CASSLGRPGGEQYF.

This rearrangement joins TRBV2 to TRBJ2-1; TRBD2 agrees at 7 bases. The germline V gene encodes CDR1 SNHLY and CDR2 FYNNEI. V shed 5 bases, J shed 0 bases, and the junction held 4 bases outside the gene matches. This CDR3 spans 15 amino acids. The CDR3 spells CASSRDYSSYNEQFF. The CDR3 nucleotides are TGTGCCAGCAGTAGGGACTACAGCTCCTACAATGAGCAGTTCTTC.

The chain combines TRBV2 with TRBJ2-7, with unresolved D. The germline V gene encodes CDR1 SNHLY and CDR2 FYNNEI. The CDR3 consists of 11 residues. The ends were cut back, 6 bases at V and 3 bases at J, with 6 bases in the middle. The CDR3 reads CASSADYEQYF. The CDR3 nucleotides are TGTGCCAGCAGCGCAGACTACGAGCAGTACTTC.

V is TRBV19 and J is TRBJ2-1, with 10 bases that match TRBD2. After removal of 7 bases from V and 9 bases from J, the junction contained 21 bases not matched to a gene. The CDR3 consists of 18 residues. Germline V lookup: CDR1 LNHDA, CDR2 SQIVND (reference sequence). The CDR3 coding sequence is TGTGCCAGTACCCTCTACCCCACTCCTAGCGGGGGTTACTCTGAGCAGTTCTTC. It yields the protein CASTLYPTPSGGYSEQFF.

As to this clone: The same CDR3 is also encoded by other DNA sequences in this sample. The rearrangement joins TRBV27 to TRBJ1-5; D unclear. Germline assignment: CDR1 MNHEY and CDR2 SMNVEV (reference sequence). The germline V and J ends were trimmed by 8 bases and 2 bases, with 16 bases remaining between them. CDR3 length: 15 amino acids. The CDR3 DNA follows: TGTGCCAGCGGAGTGCAGGAGCGGGGCAATCAGCCCCAGCATTTT. Translated, it gives CASGVQERGNQPQHF.

This chain connects TRBV7-8 to TRBJ2-1, with D possibly TRBD2 on 7 matching bases. Germline loops: CDR1 SGHVS, CDR2 FQNEAQ. This CDR3 comprises 14 residues. In DNA form, the CDR3 reads TGTGCGACTCGGGGGGCCGGGCCCTACAATGAGCAGTTCTTC. Its protein is CATRGAGPYNEQFF.

This clone was picked up a small number of times. The chain is built from TRBV3-1 (or the pseudogene TRBV3-2) and TRBJ1-1, with 7 nucleotides matching TRBD1. Germline values: CDR1 LGHDT, CDR2 YNNKEL (reference sequence). The CDR3 runs to 11 residues. J gave up 4 bases and V 8 bases, and 1 base lay outside the gene matches. The CDR3 nucleotides read TGTGCCAGCCGGACAGGCACTGAAGCTTTCTTT. Amino acids: CASRTGTEAFF.

The chain links TRBV9 to TRBJ2-3, with 7 nucleotides matching TRBD1. V shed 3 bases, J shed 0 bases, and the junction held 10 bases outside the gene matches. Germline V gene sequence: CDR1 SGDLS, CDR2 YYNGEE. CDR3 length equals 17 residues. The CDR3 region is CASSGSDDRVSTDTQYF. CDR3 coding DNA: TGTGCCAGCAGCGGAAGCGACGACAGGGTTAGCACAGATACGCAGTATTTT. Full variable domain (rest looked up from reference TRBV9 and TRBJ2-3): DSGVTQTPKHLITATGQRVTLRCSPRSGDLSVYWYQQSLDQGLQFLIQYYNGEERAKGNILERFSAQQFPDLHSELNLSSLELGDSALYFCASSGSDDRVSTDTQYFGPGTRLTVL.

Here the CDR3 reads CASSQEATDTEAFF. CDR3 in DNA: TGTGCCAGCAGCCAAGAAGCCACCGACACTGAAGCTTTCTTT. V is TRBV3-1 (or the pseudogene TRBV3-2) and J is TRBJ1-1; D remains ambiguous. Trimming stripped 0 bases from V and 3 bases from J, with 8 bases between. CDR1 is LGHDT and CDR2 is YNNKEL in the germline V gene (reference sequence). The CDR3 is 14 amino acids.

The CDR3 is CASSVAQGGIEQYF. CDR3 in DNA: TGTGCCAGCAGCGTAGCACAGGGGGGGATCGAGCAGTACTTC. The chain employs TRBV9 and TRBJ2-7; perhaps TRBD1 as D (8 bases). The germline V gene has CDR1 SGDLS and CDR2 YYNGEE. The CDR3 contains 14 residues. The V and J ends lost 0 bases and 6 bases respectively, with 13 bases between them.

This sequence joins TRBV24-1 and TRBJ2-5; D gene ambiguous. The ends were cut back, 4 bases at V and 2 bases at J, with 10 bases in the middle. Germline CDR1 and CDR2: KGHDR and SFDVKD. The CDR3 loop spans 14 amino acids. CDR3 bases: TGTGCCACCAGTGACGCGCGTACTCAAGAGACCCAGTACTTC. Its translation is CATSDARTQETQYF.

This chain links TRBV25-1 with TRBJ2-1; D unresolved. Germline V gene sequence: CDR1 MGHDK, CDR2 SYGVNS. The CDR3 is 10 residues long. CDR3 bases: TGTGCTCCCCCCCGGAATGAGCAGTTCTTC. Translating it yields CAPPRNEQFF.

The sample holds a few counts of this clone. The CDR3 protein is CASIEQTPSGNQPQHF. In DNA, the CDR3 is TGTGCCAGTATTGAGCAGACGCCATCAGGGAATCAGCCCCAGCATTTT. The chain carries TRBV19 and TRBJ1-5; maybe TRBD1 (5 bases). The V end was cut by 7 bases, the J end by 4 bases, with 20 bases between. Germline CDR1 LNHDA, CDR2 SQIVND (reference sequence). CDR3 length: 16 amino acids. Based on the CDR3 plus reference TRBV19 and TRBJ1-5, the full variable domain is DGGITQSPKYLFRKEGQNVTLSCEQNLNHDAMYWYRQDPGQGLRLIYYSQIVNDFQKGDIAEGYSVSREKKESFPLTVTSAQKNPTAFYLCASIEQTPSGNQPQHFGDGTRLSIL.

The chain has TRBV5-1 and TRBJ2-3; 10 bases match TRBD2. This CDR3 is 16 amino acids long. Germline CDR1 and CDR2: SGHRS and YFSETQ. The ends lost 3 bases at V and 4 bases at J; junction bases unmatched: 8. CDR3 residues: CASSWGTSVTPDTQYF. CDR3 nucleotide sequence: TGCGCCAGCAGCTGGGGGACTAGCGTAACCCCAGATACGCAGTATTTT.

The chain is built from TRBV19 and TRBJ2-7; D is perhaps TRBD1 (5 bases). Germline V lookup: CDR1 LNHDA, CDR2 SQIVND (reference sequence). The CDR3 covers 14 residues. Trimming stripped 4 bases from V and 0 bases from J, with 10 bases between. The DNA of the CDR3 is TGTGCCAGTAGTAATCCCCAGGGCTCCTACGAGCAGTACTTC. It specifies CASSNPQGSYEQYF.

This chain joins TRBV5-1 and TRBJ1-1, with D maybe TRBD1 (6 bases). Per the germline V gene, CDR1 is SGHRS and CDR2 is YFSETQ. This CDR3 region has 14 residues. Trimming took off 3 bases at V and 7 bases at J, with 16 bases between the two ends. The CDR3 bases are TGCGCCAGCAGCTCACAGGGAGGGGAGAGTGAAGCTTTCTTT. This gives the protein CASSSQGGESEAFF.

The chain employs TRBV4-1 and TRBJ1-5; D is undetermined. Germline V gene sequence: CDR1 MGHRA, CDR2 YSYEKL. The ends were cut back, 0 bases at V and 7 bases at J, with 19 bases in the middle. CDR3 length: 17 amino acids. CDR3 loop: CASSQDVTGVKRQPQHF. CDR3 sequence (DNA): TGCGCCAGCAGCCAAGATGTCACCGGTGTGAAGAGGCAGCCCCAGCATTTT.

In this sample, this clone turned up a few times. This rearrangement joins TRBV6-1 to TRBJ2-3; 11 nucleotides agree with TRBD2. CDR1 is MNHNS, CDR2 SASEGT, per germline. This CDR3 has 21 amino acids. V was pared by 0 bases and J by 5 bases, with 19 bases of the junction left unmatched. DNA for the CDR3: TGTGCCAGCAGTGAAGCGAGTCGGCCTCCTGATAGCGGGGGGGTCCGAGATACGCAGTATTTT. It is translated as CASSEASRPPDSGGVRDTQYF.

The chain couples TRBV19 to TRBJ1-4, with TRBD1 identical over 10 bases. CDR1 is LNHDA and CDR2 is SQIVND in the germline V gene (reference sequence). J gave up 7 bases and V 7 bases, and 6 bases lay outside the gene matches. The CDR3 runs to 14 residues. The CDR3 loop is CASTVTGGIEKLFF. DNA of the CDR3: TGTGCCAGTACCGTGACAGGGGGCATTGAAAAACTGTTTTTT.

The chain is built from TRBV5-6 and TRBJ1-1, with 9 bases aligning to TRBD1. The V gene's germline CDR1 is SGHDT and CDR2 YYEEEE. With 3 bases clipped from V and 0 bases from J, the junction kept 6 bases outside the gene matches. CDR3 size: 16 residues. In DNA, the CDR3 is TGTGCCAGCAGCTCCCCGGGACAGGGCTTGAACACTGAAGCTTTCTTT. Protein product: CASSSPGQGLNTEAFF.